This TCR beta chain was documented in a study of T cell responses to AZD1222 COVID-19 vaccine. The study's findings and limits: Nearly half of the spike-specific TCRs reportedly recognize variant regions that carry no mutations. Donors in the cohort were predominantly white British and more often female, and clonal diversity was possibly underestimated. Scientists sampled the repertoires only once the peak T cell response had passed.

Assay: immunoSEQ multiplex PCR; the TCRdb copy retains only in-frame clones and omits some. The sample holds tens of thousands of clones, roughly 89% seen once. Germline values: CDR1 SEHNR, CDR2 FQNEAQ (reference sequence). Trimming stripped 5 bases from V and 2 bases from J, with 18 bases between. The CDR3 covers 16 residues. Concerning this clone: Antigen unknown.

The sequencing used peripheral blood, collected 28 days after the second AZD1222 dose. This clonotype was sampled from an adult who received the AZD1222 COVID-19 vaccine. The gene calls are TRBV7-9 and TRBJ2-5, with D perhaps matching TRBD1 or TRBD2 (5 bases each). CDR3 loop: CASSPRWGTMQETQYF. CDR3 DNA: TGTGCCAGCAGCCCTAGGTGGGGGACGATGCAAGAGACCCAGTACTTC.